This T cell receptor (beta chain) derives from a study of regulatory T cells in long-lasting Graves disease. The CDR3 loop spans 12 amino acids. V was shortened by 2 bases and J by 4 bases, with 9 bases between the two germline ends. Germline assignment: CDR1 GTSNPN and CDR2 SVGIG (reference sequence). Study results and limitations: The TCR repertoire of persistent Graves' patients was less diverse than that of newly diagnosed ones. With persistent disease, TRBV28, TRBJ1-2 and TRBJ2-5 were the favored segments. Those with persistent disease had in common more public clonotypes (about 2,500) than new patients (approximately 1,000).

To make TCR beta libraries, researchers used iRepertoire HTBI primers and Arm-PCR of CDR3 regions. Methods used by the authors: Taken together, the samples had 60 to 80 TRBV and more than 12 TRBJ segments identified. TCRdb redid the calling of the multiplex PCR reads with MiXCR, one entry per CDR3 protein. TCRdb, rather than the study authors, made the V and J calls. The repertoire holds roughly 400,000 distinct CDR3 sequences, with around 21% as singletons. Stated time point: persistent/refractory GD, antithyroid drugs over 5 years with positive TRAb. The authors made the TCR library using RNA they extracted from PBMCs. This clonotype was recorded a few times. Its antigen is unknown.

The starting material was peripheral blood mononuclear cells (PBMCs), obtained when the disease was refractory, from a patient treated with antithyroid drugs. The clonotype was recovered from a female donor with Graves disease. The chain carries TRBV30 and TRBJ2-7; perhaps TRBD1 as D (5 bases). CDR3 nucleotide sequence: TGTGCCTGGAGTCCCGCAGGGTACGAGCAGTACTTC. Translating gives CAWSPAGYEQYF.